This T cell receptor (beta chain) derives from a study of shared clonotypes between healthy human individuals. The germline gives CDR1 LNHDA, CDR2 SQIVND (reference sequence). V shed 11 bases, J shed 4 bases, and the junction held 16 bases outside the gene matches. There are 15 residues in the CDR3. Here immunoSEQ multiplex PCR was the method, and the copy in TCRdb shows in-frame clones only, minus some. The sample comprises 850,000 to 1,200,000 clones, around 74% of which are singletons, and around 1.5% rests with the top ten. The sample consisted of memory CD4+ T cells sorted from blood. As for subset: CD45RA-negative fraction. The chain couples TRBV19 to TRBJ2-5, with 7 bases that match TRBD2. The receptor's source is a man younger than 30 in good health. The CDR3 DNA follows: TGTGCCTCCTCTCTAGGTCAGGGAGGGTCAGAGACCCAGTACTTC. Protein sequence: CASSLGQGGSETQYF.